This TCR beta chain was identified in a study of T-cell reconstitution after alpha-beta-depleted transplantation in children. The TCRbeta library was prepared with unique molecular identifiers. TCRdb called the PCR reads again in MiXCR, with one record for every CDR3 protein. The table lists some 280,000 distinct CDR3 sequences, more than 9% of them singletons. This clonotype was seen many times. The V end was cut by 4 bases, the J end by 7 bases, with 16 bases between. This CDR3 has 14 amino acids. CDR1 is DFQATT, CDR2 SNEGSKA, per germline (reference sequence). This clonotype was obtained from a human donor who donated a stem cell graft to a child with SCID. V gene TRBV20-1 combines with J gene TRBJ2-2, with D possibly matching TRBD1 (6 bases). Sequenced here: PBMCs from the stem cell graft donor, sampled from the stem cell graft. The CDR3 spells CSAKDRLAFGELFF. For the CDR3, the DNA is TGCAGTGCTAAAGACAGGTTGGCATTCGGGGAGCTGTTTTTT.